Sequencing of this T cell receptor beta chain was carried out in a study of identical twins. This clonotype appeared many times. MiXCR was run by TCRdb on the 5' RACE reads, yielding one entry per CDR3 protein. Counted here are some 660,000 distinct CDR3 sequences, roughly 8% occurring once; the ten biggest clones make up approximately 0.89%. Germline CDR1 is MDHEN and CDR2 is SYDVKM. This CDR3 contains 15 residues. Trimming took 1 base from V and 4 from J, leaving 13 bases between them. A further study also used this sample, focusing on yellow fever vaccine responses in identical twins.

The V call is TRBV28, the J call TRBJ1-1, with a tentative D call TRBD1 (5 bases). This clonotype was sampled from a young woman in good health. The sequencing sample was made of PBMCs. CDR3 coding DNA: TGTGCCAGCAGTTTATCAGGGTATGGGACCACTGAAGCTTTCTTT. Its translation is CASSLSGYGTTEAFF.